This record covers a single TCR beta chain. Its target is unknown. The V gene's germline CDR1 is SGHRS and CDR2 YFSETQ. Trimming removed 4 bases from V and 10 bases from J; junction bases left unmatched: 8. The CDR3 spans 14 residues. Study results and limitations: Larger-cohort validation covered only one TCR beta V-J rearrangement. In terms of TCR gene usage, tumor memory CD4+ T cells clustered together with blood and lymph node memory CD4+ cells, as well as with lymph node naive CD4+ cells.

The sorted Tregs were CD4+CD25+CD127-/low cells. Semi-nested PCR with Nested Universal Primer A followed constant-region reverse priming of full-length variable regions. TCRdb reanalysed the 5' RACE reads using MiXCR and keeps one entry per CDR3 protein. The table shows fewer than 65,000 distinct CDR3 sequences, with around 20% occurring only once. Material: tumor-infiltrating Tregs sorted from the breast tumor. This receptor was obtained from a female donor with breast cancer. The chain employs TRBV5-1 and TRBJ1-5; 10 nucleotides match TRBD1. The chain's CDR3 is CASSAGQGSSPQHF. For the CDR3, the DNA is TGCGCCAGCAGCGCGGGACAGGGGTCCTCACCCCAGCATTTT.